This TCR beta chain was found in a study of blood T cell repertoires in COVID-19. Study-wide context: Spain, Italy and the United States supplied samples that represented acute and convalescent COVID-19. T cells, B-cell-depleted T cells, or PBMCs supplied cDNA or gDNA.

As to this clone: At one of its ends the junction is not consistent with the germline gene, which may arise from a read error.

The germline gives CDR1 SGHTA, CDR2 FQGTGA. The CDR3 runs 15 residues. Using immunoSEQ multiplex PCR, the repertoire was profiled, and TCRdb retains in-frame clones only, with some absent. The data show approximately 500,000 clones, around 90% seen once. Patients in Seattle were enrolled during active infection, then followed longitudinally. The rearrangement links TRBV7-3 to TRBJ2-1, with 11 bases aligning to TRBD2. Sequenced: peripheral blood. This receptor was identified in a woman between 50 and 59 years old with COVID-19, enrolled during active disease. The CDR3 region is CASSVTSGGYNEQFF. The CDR3, as DNA: TGTGCCAGCAGCGTAACTAGCGGGGGTTACAATGAGCAGTTCTTC. Variable domain in full (rest from reference TRBV7-3 and TRBJ2-1): GAGVSQTPSNKVTEKGKYVELRCDPISGHTALYWYRQSLGQGPEFLIYFQGTGAADDSGLPNDRFFAVRPEGSVSTLKIQRTERGDSAVYLCASSVTSGGYNEQFFGPGTRLTVL.